The clone carrying this T cell receptor beta chain was picked up one time. The CDR3 is made up of 16 amino acids. Germline V gives CDR1 MNHNY, CDR2 SVGAGI (reference sequence). V lost 0 bases and J lost 4, with 13 bases in between. The sample is drawn from a study of blood T cell repertoires in COVID-19. Study in general: The United States, Italy and Spain provided the acute and convalescent COVID-19 samples.

Data came from immunoSEQ multiplex PCR; TCRdb stores just in-frame clones and leaves some out. The sample lists about 81,000 clones, about 96% occurring once. The sample was peripheral blood. The receptor was isolated from a human donor with active COVID-19. The donor label of this sample is uncertain. The chain employs TRBV6-6 and TRBJ1-5, with no clear D. CDR3 coding DNA: TGTGCCAGCAGTTACTCGTCGCTAGGCACAAATCAGCCCCAGCATTTT. It encodes CASSYSSLGTNQPQHF.